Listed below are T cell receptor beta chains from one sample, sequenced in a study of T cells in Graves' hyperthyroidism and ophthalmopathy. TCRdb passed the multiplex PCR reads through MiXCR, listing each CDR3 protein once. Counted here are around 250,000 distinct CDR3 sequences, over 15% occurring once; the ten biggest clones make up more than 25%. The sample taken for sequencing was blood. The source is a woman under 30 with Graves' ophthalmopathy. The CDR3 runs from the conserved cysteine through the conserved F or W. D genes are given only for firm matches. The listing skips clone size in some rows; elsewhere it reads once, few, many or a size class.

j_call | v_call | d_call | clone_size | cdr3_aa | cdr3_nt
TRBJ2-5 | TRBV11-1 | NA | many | CASSLVGQRETQYF | TGTGCCAGCAGCTTAGTTGGACAGAGGGAGACCCAGTACTTC
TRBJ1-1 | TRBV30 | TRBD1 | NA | CAWAGQGGREAFF | TGTGCCTGGGCGGGACAGGGAGGGAGAGAAGCTTTCTTT
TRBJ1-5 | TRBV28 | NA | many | CASSLNRNSNQPQHF | TGTGCCAGCAGTTTAAACAGAAATAGCAATCAGCCCCAGCATTTT
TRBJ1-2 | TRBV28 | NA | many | CASSLGSIPETPKKRRGYGYTF | TGTGCCAGCAGTTTGGGGTCGATCCCAGAGACGCCTAAGAAAAGAAGGGGCTATGGCTACACCTTC
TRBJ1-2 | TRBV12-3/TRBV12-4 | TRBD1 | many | CASSFKTGGAGYTF | TGTGCCAGCAGTTTCAAAACAGGGGGGGCGGGCTACACCTTC
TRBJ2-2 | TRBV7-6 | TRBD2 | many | CAISLAGAGELFF | TGTGCCATTTCCTTAGCGGGGGCCGGGGAGCTGTTTTTT
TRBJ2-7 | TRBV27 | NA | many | CASSFFPGYEQYF | TGTGCCAGCAGTTTTTTCCCCGGGTACGAGCAGTACTTC
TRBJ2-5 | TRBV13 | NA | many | CASSLMAGQETQYF | TGTGCCAGCAGCTTAATGGCCGGGCAAGAGACCCAGTACTTC
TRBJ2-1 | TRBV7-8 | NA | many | CASSVGSGSGSGYEQFF | TGTGCCAGCAGCGTGGGAAGTGGGAGCGGGTCTGGGTATGAGCAGTTCTTC
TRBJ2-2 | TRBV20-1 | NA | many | CSARRQIANTGELFF | TGCAGTGCTAGGAGACAGATAGCGAACACCGGGGAGCTGTTTTTT
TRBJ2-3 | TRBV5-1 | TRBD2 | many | CASSWAAGVGTDTQYF | TGCGCCAGCAGCTGGGCAGCGGGAGTGGGTACAGATACGCAGTATTTT
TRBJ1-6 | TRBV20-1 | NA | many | CSARTGHGSPLHF | TGCAGTGCGCGTACGGGCCACGGTTCACCCCTCCACTTT
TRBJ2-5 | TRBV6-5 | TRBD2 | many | CASSYGEEGGETQYF | TGTGCCAGCAGTTACGGAGAGGAGGGAGGGGAGACCCAGTACTTC
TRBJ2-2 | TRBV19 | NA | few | CASTRDRDTGELFF | TGTGCCAGTACCCGAGACAGAGACACCGGGGAGCTGTTTTTT
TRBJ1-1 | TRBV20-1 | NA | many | CSATPAGVDTEAFF | TGCAGTGCTACCCCGGCAGGGGTGGACACTGAAGCTTTCTTT
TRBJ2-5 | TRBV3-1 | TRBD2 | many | CASSQDNGGRARETQYF | TGTGCCAGCAGCCAAGACAACGGCGGGAGGGCCAGAGAGACCCAGTACTTC
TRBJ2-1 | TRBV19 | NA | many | CASSISLANEQFF | TGTGCCAGTAGTATCAGCTTAGCCAATGAGCAGTTCTTC
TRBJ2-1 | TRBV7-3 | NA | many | CASSLVGGEVVDEQFF | TGTGCCAGCAGCTTAGTGGGGGGCGAGGTTGTAGATGAGCAGTTCTTC
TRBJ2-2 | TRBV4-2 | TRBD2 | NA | CASSQDGLWTSGGASYGELFF | TGTGCCAGCAGCCAAGATGGTCTCTGGACTAGCGGGGGGGCTTCATACGGGGAGCTGTTTTTT
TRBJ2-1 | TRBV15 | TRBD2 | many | CATRPGTSGPEQFF | TGTGCCACCAGACCAGGGACTAGCGGCCCCGAGCAGTTCTTC
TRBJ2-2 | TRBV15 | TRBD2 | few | CATGTSGSSVTGELFF | TGTGCCACCGGGACTAGCGGGAGTTCTGTCACCGGGGAGCTGTTTTTT
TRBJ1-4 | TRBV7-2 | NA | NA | CASRGRVNEKLFF | TGTGCCAGCAGGGGACGGGTTAATGAAAAACTGTTTTTT
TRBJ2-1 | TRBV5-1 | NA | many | CASSLGPGAREQFF | TGCGCCAGCAGCTTGGGCCCGGGGGCACGTGAGCAGTTCTTC
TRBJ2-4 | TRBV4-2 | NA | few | CASSQETGDLAKNIQYF | TGTGCCAGCAGCCAAGAGACGGGGGACCTAGCCAAAAACATTCAGTACTTC
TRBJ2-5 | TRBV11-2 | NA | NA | CASRPAGGVWETQYF | TGTGCCAGCAGGCCCGCTGGCGGCGTTTGGGAGACCCAGTACTTC
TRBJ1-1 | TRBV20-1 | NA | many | CSARKTVGTLQGNTEAFF | TGCAGTGCTAGAAAAACTGTCGGGACTCTTCAAGGGAACACTGAAGCTTTCTTT
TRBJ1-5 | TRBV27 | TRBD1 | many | CASSLGTGSQPQHF | TGTGCCAGCAGTTTAGGGACAGGTAGTCAGCCCCAGCATTTT
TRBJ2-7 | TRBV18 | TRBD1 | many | CASSPLGTGTPYEQYF | TGTGCCAGCTCACCCCTAGGGACAGGGACCCCCTACGAGCAGTACTTC
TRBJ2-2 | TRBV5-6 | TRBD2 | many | CASSLLAGRTGELFF | TGTGCCAGCAGCCTACTAGCGGGGCGGACCGGGGAGCTGTTTTTT
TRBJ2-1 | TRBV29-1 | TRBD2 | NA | CSVEDRTSGRYEQFF | TGCAGCGTTGAAGATCGGACTAGCGGGAGGTATGAGCAGTTCTTC
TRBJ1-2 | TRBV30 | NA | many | CAWSVLGKGDGYTF | TGTGCCTGGAGTGTACTTGGGAAGGGCGATGGCTACACCTTC
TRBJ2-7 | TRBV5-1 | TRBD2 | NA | CASSLVAGTSYNEQYF | TGCGCCAGCAGCTTAGTAGCGGGGACCTCTTACAATGAGCAGTACTTC
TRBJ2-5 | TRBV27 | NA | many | CASSFRRERETQYF | TGTGCCAGCAGTTTCAGGAGGGAGAGAGAGACCCAGTACTTC
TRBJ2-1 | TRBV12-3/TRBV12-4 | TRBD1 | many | CASSPLTRDRGRQFF | TGTGCCAGCAGTCCCTTGACCCGGGACAGGGGACGGCAGTTCTTC
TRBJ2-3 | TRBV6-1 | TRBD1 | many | CASARQGGGTDTQYF | TGTGCCAGCGCTCGACAGGGCGGCGGCACAGATACGCAGTATTTT
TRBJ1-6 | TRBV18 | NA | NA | CASSPVGGTTALIHPSTF | NA
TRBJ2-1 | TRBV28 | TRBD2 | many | CASIGGAGEQFF | TGTGCCAGCATCGGGGGGGCCGGGGAGCAGTTCTTC
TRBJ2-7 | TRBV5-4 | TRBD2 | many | CASSLAAGGTYEQYF | TGTGCCAGCAGCTTGGCGGCGGGGGGAACCTACGAGCAGTACTTC
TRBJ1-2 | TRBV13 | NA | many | CASSWPRGEGYTF | TGTGCCAGCAGCTGGCCCCGGGGGGAGGGCTACACCTTC
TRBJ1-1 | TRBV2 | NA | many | CASGDKGWGTEAFF | TGTGCCAGCGGTGACAAAGGGTGGGGAACTGAAGCTTTCTTT
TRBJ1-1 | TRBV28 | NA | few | CASSQTQGGSTEAFF | TGTGCCAGCAGTCAGACACAGGGTGGAAGCACTGAAGCTTTCTTT